Listed here is a single T cell receptor (beta chain). This sample stems from a study of blood T cell repertoires in COVID-19. About the research overall: The United States, Italy and Spain provided the acute and convalescent COVID-19 samples. PBMCs, B-cell-depleted T cells, or T cells provided the cDNA or gDNA that made up the material.

In the study's own analysis: Estimates of nucleated cell counts were drawn from the amplification of reference gene primers. Using immunoSEQ multiplex PCR, the repertoire was profiled, and TCRdb retains in-frame clones only, with some absent. V, J and clone size are those of that table, while D and trimming were read from the DNA. The sample has 61,000 or so clones; about 86% are singletons. The CDR3 extends over 14 amino acids. The sequence derives from a woman aged 80 or over with active COVID-19. Material: peripheral blood. The V and J genes are TRBV21-1 and TRBJ2-3; the table's D call of TRBD1 was not tested on the DNA. TRBV21-1 is termed a pseudogene. The DNA for the CDR3 is TGTGCCAGCAGCAAAAACAGGGGGCCAGATACGCAGTATTTT. Protein product: CASSKNRGPDTQYF.